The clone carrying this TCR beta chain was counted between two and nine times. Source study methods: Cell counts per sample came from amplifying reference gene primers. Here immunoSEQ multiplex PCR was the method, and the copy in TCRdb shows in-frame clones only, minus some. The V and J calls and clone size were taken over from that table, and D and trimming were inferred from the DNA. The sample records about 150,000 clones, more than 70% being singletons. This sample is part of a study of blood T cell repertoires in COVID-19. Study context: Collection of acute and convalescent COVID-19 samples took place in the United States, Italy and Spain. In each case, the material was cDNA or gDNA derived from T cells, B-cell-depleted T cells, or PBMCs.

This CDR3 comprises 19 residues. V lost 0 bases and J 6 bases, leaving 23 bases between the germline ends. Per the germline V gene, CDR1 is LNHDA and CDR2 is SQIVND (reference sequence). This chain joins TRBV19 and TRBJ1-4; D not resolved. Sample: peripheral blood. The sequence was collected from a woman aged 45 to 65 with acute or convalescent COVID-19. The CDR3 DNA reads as TGTGCCAGTAGTATAGATTTTCGTTTCAGTGGAGTCGCATATGAAAAACTGTTTTTT. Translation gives CASSIDFRFSGVAYEKLFF.